This T cell receptor (beta chain) was sequenced in a study of vaccination and CD4 T cells after COVID-19. Study background: Participants received two doses of either BNT162b2 or mRNA-1273 vaccine. Overlapping spike peptides from SARS-CoV-2, HCoV-NL63, HCoV-OC43 and HCoV-229E served to stimulate the cells.

The CDR3 runs to 12 residues. V gave up 4 bases and J gave up 6 bases, with 10 bases separating them. Treatment meaning: approximately nine-day PBMC culture with coronavirus spike peptide pools or control peptides (ViraFEST assay). The unexposed donor's CD4+ T cells were collected before the COVID-19 pandemic (2011-2018). In the ViraFEST assay, peptide-pool expansion preceded TCR sequencing of expanded clonotypes. Concerning this clonotype: The antigen is undetermined.

The Oncomine TCR Beta short-read assay was applied to DNA of cultured CD4+ T cells. From CD4+ T cells that had been cultured, genomic DNA was extracted. One entry per CDR3 protein results from TCRdb running MiXCR on the PCR reads. The sample records thousands of distinct CDR3 sequences, almost 30% being singletons. The sample comprised CD4+ T cells from blood, cultured in vitro. This sequence joins TRBV12-3 or TRBV12-4 and TRBJ2-7; possible D gene TRBD1, 5 bases. The clonotype comes from a human donor in good health. This chain's CDR3 is CASSSKGFEQYF. The CDR3 DNA sequence: TGTGCCAGCAGTTCCAAGGGGTTCGAGCAGTACTTC.